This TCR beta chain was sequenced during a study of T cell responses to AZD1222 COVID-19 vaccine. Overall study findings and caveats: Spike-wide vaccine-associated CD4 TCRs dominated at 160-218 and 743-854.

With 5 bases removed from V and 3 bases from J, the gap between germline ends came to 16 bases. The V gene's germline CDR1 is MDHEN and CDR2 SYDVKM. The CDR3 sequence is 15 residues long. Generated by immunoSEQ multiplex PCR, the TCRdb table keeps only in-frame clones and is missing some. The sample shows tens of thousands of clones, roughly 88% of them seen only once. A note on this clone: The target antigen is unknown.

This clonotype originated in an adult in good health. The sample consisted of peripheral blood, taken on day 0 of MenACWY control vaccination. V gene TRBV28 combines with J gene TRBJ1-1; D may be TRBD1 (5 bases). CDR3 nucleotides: TGTGCCAGCAGTGACACCAGGGTCTCGGACACTGAAGCTTTCTTT. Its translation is CASSDTRVSDTEAFF.